These 18 T cell receptor beta chains were all obtained from the same sample, sequenced in a study of blood T cell repertoires in COVID-19. Here immunoSEQ multiplex PCR was the method, and the copy in TCRdb shows in-frame clones only, minus some. The sample holds about 250,000 clones, 90% seen once. Sequencing used peripheral blood. The source is a woman aged 55 to 70 with COVID-19, enrolled during active disease.

The gene calls are TRBV6-5 and TRBJ2-7; TRBD1 matches at 7 bases. Trimming removed 6 bases from V and 2 bases from J; junction bases left unmatched: 7. This CDR3 has 14 residues. CDR1 MNHEY and CDR2 SVGAGI come from the germline V gene. CDR3 amino acids: CASRQGQFTYEQYF. The CDR3 region has the DNA TGTGCCAGCAGACAGGGACAGTTTACCTACGAGCAGTACTTC.

The rearrangement uses TRBV6-2 or TRBV6-3 and TRBJ2-7; D gene uncertain. With 2 bases removed from V and 3 bases from J, the gap between germline ends came to 8 bases. Germline V CDR1 and CDR2: MNHEY, SVGEGT. This CDR3 is built from 13 residues. Here the CDR3 reads CASSYEVLYEQYF. The CDR3 DNA reads TGTGCCAGCAGTTACGAGGTCCTCTACGAGCAGTACTTC.

CDR3 in DNA: TGTGCCAGCAGCTTATCTGGGGGACAGCTGAACACTGAAGCTTTCTTT. Its translation: CASSLSGGQLNTEAFF. The chain recombines TRBV7-2 with TRBJ1-1; 7 bases are shared with TRBD1. CDR1 is SGHTA, CDR2 FQGNSA, per germline. The CDR3 consists of 16 residues. The ends lost 2 bases at V and 0 bases at J; junction bases unmatched: 6.

This chain links TRBV20-1 with TRBJ2-7; weak D call: TRBD1 (6 bases). Germline V CDR1 and CDR2: DFQATT, SNEGSKA (reference sequence). Trimming shortened V by 1 base and J by 5 bases, and 6 bases separated the two germline ends. The CDR3 is made up of 11 amino acids. The CDR3, as DNA: TGCAGTGCTAGAGGACAGGACGAGCAGTACTTC. Amino acids: CSARGQDEQYF.

This chain links TRBV5-4 with TRBJ1-5; the match to TRBD1 covers 9 bases. The ends lost 4 bases at V and 7 bases at J; junction bases unmatched: 6. This CDR3 has 14 amino acids. In germline, CDR1 is SGHNT, CDR2 YYREEE (reference sequence). The CDR3 sequence: CASSVQGAGQPQHF. The DNA of the CDR3 is TGTGCCAGCAGCGTACAGGGGGCAGGGCAGCCCCAGCATTTT.

CDR3 nucleotide sequence: TGTGCCAGTAGTATACTGCCCCTGGCCGGACTCGGCGGGGGGGTCTCCTACGAGCAGTACTTC. It specifies CASSILPLAGLGGGVSYEQYF. The chain links TRBV19 to TRBJ2-7; TRBD2 agrees at 9 bases. With V trimmed by 2 bases and J by 0 bases, 20 bases remained unmatched. Germline V gene sequence: CDR1 LNHDA, CDR2 SQIVND (reference sequence). CDR3 size: 21 residues. Full variable domain (outside the CDR3, taken from reference TRBV19 and TRBJ2-7): DGGITQSPKYLFRKEGQNVTLSCEQNLNHDAMYWYRQDPGQGLRLIYYSQIVNDFQKGDIAEGYSVSREKKESFPLTVTSAQKNPTAFYLCASSILPLAGLGGGVSYEQYFGPGTRLTVT.

The chain joins TRBV11-3 to TRBJ1-6; D is uncertain. The V and J ends lost 5 bases and 7 bases respectively, with 12 bases between them. This CDR3 is built from 14 residues. From germline, CDR1 is SGHNT and CDR2 YENEEA. CDR3 amino acids: CASSLGRENSPLHF. The CDR3 DNA follows: TGTGCCAGCAGCCTCGGACGGGAGAATTCACCCCTCCACTTT.

The gene calls are TRBV4-3 and TRBJ1-5; D is unclear. The ends were cut back, 1 base at V and 9 bases at J, with 13 bases in the middle. This CDR3 is 14 amino acids long. Germline V lookup: CDR1 LGHNA, CDR2 YSLEER. The CDR3 sequence: CASSQARVVRPQHF. As DNA, the CDR3 is TGCGCCAGCAGCCAAGCTCGGGTCGTGAGGCCCCAGCATTTT.

The chain carries TRBV6-1 and TRBJ1-4; D unresolved. This CDR3 contains 16 residues. The germline V gene has CDR1 MNHNS and CDR2 SASEGT. Trimming cost V 4 bases and J 7 bases, with 19 bases left between them. The CDR3 loop is CASSGQRSSRSEKLFF. In DNA, the CDR3 is TGTGCCAGCAGTGGCCAACGAAGTTCGAGGAGTGAAAAACTGTTTTTT.

This chain connects TRBV7-9 to TRBJ1-6, with D tentatively TRBD1 (5 bases). Germline-derived CDR1 and CDR2 are SEHNR and FQNEAQ (reference sequence). V was pared by 0 bases and J by 5 bases, with 14 bases between. The CDR3 totals 17 residues. CDR3 protein: CASSLASWGGNNSPLHF. The CDR3 nucleotides are TGTGCCAGCAGCTTAGCGTCGTGGGGCGGCAATAATTCACCCCTCCACTTT.

The chain employs TRBV19 and TRBJ1-1, with D uncertain. CDR3 length: 13 amino acids. The ends were cut back, 5 bases at V and 1 base at J, with 8 bases in the middle. Germline loops: CDR1 LNHDA, CDR2 SQIVND (reference sequence). CDR3 region: CASSSTANTEAFF. The CDR3 coding sequence is TGTGCCAGTAGTTCCACAGCGAACACTGAAGCTTTCTTT.

The chain carries TRBV30 and TRBJ1-6, with D unclear. The CDR3 extends over 13 amino acids. Trimming took 4 bases from V and 6 from J, leaving 10 bases between them. Germline V gives CDR1 GTSNPN, CDR2 SVGIG (reference sequence). The CDR3 is CAWTPARNSPLHF. The CDR3 DNA follows: TGTGCCTGGACCCCTGCGCGTAATTCACCCCTCCACTTT.

This chain joins TRBV10-3 and TRBJ2-5, with D tentatively TRBD1 (5 bases). This CDR3 contains 13 residues. The germline V and J ends were trimmed by 5 bases and 4 bases, with 11 bases remaining between them. Germline V lookup: CDR1 ENHRY, CDR2 SYGVKD. In DNA, the CDR3 is TGTGCCATCAGTCACGACAGTGCAGAGACCCAGTACTTC. Amino acid sequence: CAISHDSAETQYF.

The chain links TRBV15 to TRBJ1-2; 10 bases fit TRBD1. The CDR3 is 17 residues long. Germline values: CDR1 LNHNV, CDR2 YYDKDF (reference sequence). J was trimmed by 3 bases and V by 1 base; bases with no gene match: 8. CDR3 bases: TGTGCCACCAGCAGAGGGGGACAGGGGCCGCTCGACTATGGCTACACCTTC. Its translation: CATSRGGQGPLDYGYTF.

This chain joins TRBV5-8 and TRBJ1-2; D is perhaps TRBD1 (6 bases). The CDR3 runs to 13 residues. V shed 1 base and J shed 7 bases, with 11 bases lying between them. Germline CDR1 reads SGHTS; CDR2 reads YDEGEE. The CDR3 bases are TGTGCCAGCAGCTTGCGGGGGGCGATTGGCTACACCTTC. Amino acids: CASSLRGAIGYTF.

In this sample, this clone turned up a few times. In DNA, the CDR3 is TGCGCCAGCAGCTTAAACTCCGGGACAGCCTATGGCTACACCTTC. As protein: CASSLNSGTAYGYTF. The chain recombines TRBV5-1 with TRBJ1-2; TRBD1 matches at 7 bases. V shed 2 bases and J 4 bases; nucleotides not matched to a gene: 8. The CDR3 is made up of 15 amino acids. The V gene's germline CDR1 is SGHRS and CDR2 YFSETQ.

The chain joins TRBV5-1 to TRBJ1-2; tentatively, D is TRBD1 (5 bases). The CDR3 extends over 18 amino acids. V dropped 5 bases and J dropped 4 bases, with 27 bases sitting between them. CDR1 and CDR2 (germline): SGHRS, YFSETQ. The CDR3 region is CASRRNTPMSGQSYGYTF. Written as DNA, the CDR3 is TGCGCCAGCAGACGAAATACGCCAATGTCAGGGCAGAGCTATGGCTACACCTTC.

The V gene is TRBV15, the J gene TRBJ1-5; TRBD1 matches at 7 bases. CDR1 and CDR2 (germline): LNHNV, YYDKDF (reference sequence). This CDR3 contains 16 residues. The V and J ends lost 4 bases and 4 bases, in that order; junction bases with no gene match: 10. CDR3 sequence: CATSTRQGGSNQPQHF. The CDR3 DNA is TGTGCCACCAGCACAAGACAGGGCGGTTCGAATCAGCCCCAGCATTTT.